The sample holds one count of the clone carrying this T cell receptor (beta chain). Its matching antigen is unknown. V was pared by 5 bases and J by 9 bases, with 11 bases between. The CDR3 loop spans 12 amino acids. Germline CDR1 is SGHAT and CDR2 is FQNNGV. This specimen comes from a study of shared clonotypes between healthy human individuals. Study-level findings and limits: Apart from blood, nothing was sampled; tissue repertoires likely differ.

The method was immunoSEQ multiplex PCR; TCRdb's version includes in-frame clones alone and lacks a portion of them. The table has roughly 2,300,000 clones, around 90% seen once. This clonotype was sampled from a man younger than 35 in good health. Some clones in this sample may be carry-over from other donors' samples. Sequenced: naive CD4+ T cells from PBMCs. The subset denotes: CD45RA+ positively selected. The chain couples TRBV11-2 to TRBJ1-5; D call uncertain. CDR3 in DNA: TGTGCCAGCAGCCAAGAAGAGCGGCCCCAGCATTTT. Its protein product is CASSQEERPQHF.